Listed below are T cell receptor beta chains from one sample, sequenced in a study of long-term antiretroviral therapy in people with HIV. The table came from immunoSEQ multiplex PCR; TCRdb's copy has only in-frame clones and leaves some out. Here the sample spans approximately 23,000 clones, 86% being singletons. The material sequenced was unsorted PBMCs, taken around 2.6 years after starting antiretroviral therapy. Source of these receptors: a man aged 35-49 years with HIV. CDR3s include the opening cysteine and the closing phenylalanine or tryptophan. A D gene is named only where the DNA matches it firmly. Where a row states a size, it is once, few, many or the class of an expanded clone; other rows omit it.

DNA: TGTGCCAGCAGCTCCAGGCATCAAGAGACCCAGTACTTC; CDR3: CASSSRHQETQYF; D: NA; size: NA; V: TRBV7-9; J: TRBJ2-5
DNA: TGTGCCTGGAGTGTGGAGGGGTCCGCTGAAGCTTTCTTT; CDR3: CAWSVEGSAEAFF; D: NA; size: NA; V: TRBV30; J: TRBJ1-1
DNA: TGTGCCAGCACCTCCTACCCCTCCTACGAGCAGTACTTC; CDR3: CASTSYPSYEQYF; D: NA; size: NA; V: TRBV7-2; J: TRBJ2-7
DNA: TGTGCCAGCTCACCCTTGGGACAGCTGAACACTGAAGCTTTCTTT; CDR3: CASSPLGQLNTEAFF; D: TRBD1; size: NA; V: TRBV18; J: TRBJ1-1
DNA: TGCGCCAGCAGTGCGAGCCTAGCGGCTTTTTTGTTAAGCTCCTACGAGCAGTACTTC; CDR3: CASSASLAAFLLSSYEQYF; D: TRBD2; size: NA; V: TRBV10-2; J: TRBJ2-7
DNA: TGTGCCAGCACCCCAGGGGGCGGTCAGCCCCAGCATTTT; CDR3: CASTPGGGQPQHF; D: TRBD1; size: NA; V: TRBV28; J: TRBJ1-5
DNA: TGTGCCAGCAGCTTTGGAGGGGAACGGAGCAATCAGCCCCAGCATTTT; CDR3: CASSFGGERSNQPQHF; D: NA; size: NA; V: TRBV5-4; J: TRBJ1-5
DNA: TGTGCCAGCAGTTCCCCCCTGGCCCCCTACGAGCAGTACTTC; CDR3: CASSSPLAPYEQYF; D: NA; size: NA; V: TRBV6-6; J: TRBJ2-7
DNA: TGTGCCAGCAGCTTTAGCGGGGGGGTCGGCGAGCAGTACTTC; CDR3: CASSFSGGVGEQYF; D: TRBD2; size: NA; V: TRBV7-2; J: TRBJ2-7
DNA: TGTGCCAGCAGTTTATTACACCTTCTGAATGAGCAGTTCTTC; CDR3: CASSLLHLLNEQFF; D: NA; size: NA; V: TRBV28; J: TRBJ2-1
DNA: TGTGCCAGCAGCCAAGCCCAGGGACGGATGAACACTGAAGTTTTCTTT; CDR3: CASSQAQGRMNTEVFF; D: NA; size: few; V: TRBV4-2; J: TRBJ1-1
DNA: TGTGCCAGCAGTCCACAGGGTGTGAACACTGAAGCTTTCTTT; CDR3: CASSPQGVNTEAFF; D: NA; size: NA; V: TRBV28; J: TRBJ1-1
DNA: TGCGCCAGCAGCTTGGACCTATTAGGGGGGGGGATCTACGAGCAGTACTTC; CDR3: CASSLDLLGGGIYEQYF; D: NA; size: NA; V: TRBV5-1; J: TRBJ2-7
DNA: TGTGCCAGCAGCGTAAATAGCGGGGGCTACAATGAGCAGTTCTTC; CDR3: CASSVNSGGYNEQFF; D: TRBD2; size: NA; V: TRBV9; J: TRBJ2-1
DNA: TGCGCCAGCAGCCAACTCCAGGGGGCAAACTATGGCTACACCTTC; CDR3: CASSQLQGANYGYTF; D: TRBD1; size: NA; V: TRBV4-1; J: TRBJ1-2
DNA: TGTGCCACCAGCAGAGATCGGACGTACGAGCAGTACTTC; CDR3: CATSRDRTYEQYF; D: NA; size: NA; V: TRBV15; J: TRBJ2-7
DNA: TGTGCCAGCAGTGAAGCCGGGGGATATCAGCCCCAGCATTTT; CDR3: CASSEAGGYQPQHF; D: NA; size: NA; V: TRBV6-1; J: TRBJ1-5
DNA: TGTGCCAGCAGCGTCTCGGGGGGGGACCACGAGCAGTACTTC; CDR3: CASSVSGGDHEQYF; D: TRBD2; size: few; V: TRBV9; J: TRBJ2-7
DNA: TGTGCCAGCAGCGAACAGGGGCTTGGGACTAGCGGGACCTACGAGCAGTACTTC; CDR3: CASSEQGLGTSGTYEQYF; D: TRBD2; size: NA; V: TRBV28; J: TRBJ2-7
DNA: TGTGCCAGCAGCCAGCGGGACAGCAGAGGCTACACCTTC; CDR3: CASSQRDSRGYTF; D: TRBD1; size: NA; V: TRBV14; J: TRBJ1-2
DNA: TGTGCCAGCAGCCTGACTAGCGGGGGGGCGAGTGAGCAGTTCTTC; CDR3: CASSLTSGGASEQFF; D: TRBD2; size: NA; V: TRBV7-3; J: TRBJ2-1
DNA: TGTGCCAGCAGCTCCCGGGACTCAGCCTACAATGAGCAGTTCTTC; CDR3: CASSSRDSAYNEQFF; D: NA; size: few; V: TRBV7-9; J: TRBJ2-1
DNA: TGTGCCAGCTCGACTAGGGGGAACACTGAAGCTTTCTTT; CDR3: CASSTRGNTEAFF; D: NA; size: NA; V: TRBV18; J: TRBJ1-1
DNA: TGTGCCAGCAGCCCACCAGTCTACGAGCAGTACTTC; CDR3: CASSPPVYEQYF; D: NA; size: NA; V: TRBV7-8; J: TRBJ2-7
DNA: TGTGCCAGCATTAGGGACTTTCTTGCCACAGATACGCAGTATTTT; CDR3: CASIRDFLATDTQYF; D: NA; size: NA; V: TRBV6-6; J: TRBJ2-3
DNA: TGTGCCAGCAGTTTCAGGAGGGACCAGCCCCAGCATTTT; CDR3: CASSFRRDQPQHF; D: NA; size: NA; V: TRBV28; J: TRBJ1-5
DNA: TGTGCCAGCAGCGCGGGACTAGCGGCTAGCACAGATACGCAGTATTTT; CDR3: CASSAGLAASTDTQYF; D: TRBD2; size: NA; V: TRBV5-4; J: TRBJ2-3